This entry lists 7 T cell receptor beta chains sequenced from one sample in a study of cytomegalovirus exposure and HLA in healthy donors. Only in-frame clones appear in the TCRdb table, and some are missing; sequencing was by immunoSEQ multiplex PCR. The sample shows over 150,000 clones, approximately 96% of them seen only once. Material: PBMCs. These TCRs come from a woman aged 18-29 years in good health and CMV-seronegative.

Concerning this clone: This CDR3 is also generated by other DNA sequences in the sample. The chain recombines TRBV7-3 with TRBJ2-3; possible D gene TRBD2, 6 bases. This CDR3 comprises 14 residues. V shed 4 bases and J shed 0 bases, with 8 bases lying between them. Germline CDR1 is SGHTA and CDR2 is FQGTGA. Here the CDR3 DNA reads TGTGCCAGCAGCTCGGGACTCAGCACAGATACGCAGTATTTT. The encoded protein is CASSSGLSTDTQYF.

The V gene is TRBV11-2, the J gene TRBJ1-3; no firm D call. The ends were cut back, 2 bases at V and 4 bases at J, with 3 bases in the middle. Germline CDR1 SGHAT, CDR2 FQNNGV. This CDR3 contains 12 residues. In DNA form, the CDR3 reads TGTGCCAGCAGCTTACAGGGAAACACCATATATTTT. Amino acid sequence: CASSLQGNTIYF.

The chain couples TRBV5-6 to TRBJ2-2; TRBD1 matches at 7 bases. CDR1 SGHDT and CDR2 YYEEEE come from the germline V gene. V trimming: 0 bases; J trimming: 3 bases; junction bases outside the gene matches: 5. This CDR3 comprises 16 residues. The CDR3 here is CASSLVNRGHTGELFF. The CDR3 DNA sequence: TGTGCCAGCAGCTTGGTGAACAGGGGTCACACCGGGGAGCTGTTTTTT.

The rearrangement uses TRBV5-1 and TRBJ2-7; TRBD1 agrees at 8 bases. The CDR3 spans 15 residues. Germline values: CDR1 SGHRS, CDR2 YFSETQ. Trimming cost V 0 bases and J 9 bases; bases outside gene matches: 11. CDR3 in amino acids: CASSLAGQATTGQYF. In nucleotides, the CDR3 is TGCGCCAGCAGCTTGGCGGGACAGGCCACCACGGGGCAGTACTTC.

This chain connects TRBV5-6 to TRBJ2-7; 10 bases are a match to TRBD1. This CDR3 is built from 14 residues. J gave up 4 bases and V 0 bases, and 1 base lay outside the gene matches. Germline-derived CDR1 and CDR2 are SGHDT and YYEEEE. CDR3 sequence reads: CASSLGQGAYEQYF. In DNA, the CDR3 is TGTGCCAGCAGCTTGGGACAGGGGGCTTACGAGCAGTACTTC.

This chain joins TRBV5-6 and TRBJ1-2; D uncertain. CDR1 and CDR2 (germline): SGHDT, YYEEEE. The CDR3 is 12 amino acids. V dropped 4 bases and J dropped 5 bases, with 9 bases sitting between them. CDR3 sequence (DNA): TGTGCCAGCAGCATCCGGGAGTATGGCTACACCTTC. Translation: CASSIREYGYTF.

This rearrangement joins TRBV6-1 to TRBJ2-1; TRBD2 aligns across 13 bases. The germline CDR1 and CDR2 sequences are MNHNS and SASEGT. CDR3 length equals 14 residues. The junction had 9 bases not matched to a gene; V was cut back by 6 bases and J by 13 bases. Written as DNA, the CDR3 is TGTGCCAGCAGAGGACTAGCGGGGGTTGGATATCAGTTCTTC. Residues: CASRGLAGVGYQFF.